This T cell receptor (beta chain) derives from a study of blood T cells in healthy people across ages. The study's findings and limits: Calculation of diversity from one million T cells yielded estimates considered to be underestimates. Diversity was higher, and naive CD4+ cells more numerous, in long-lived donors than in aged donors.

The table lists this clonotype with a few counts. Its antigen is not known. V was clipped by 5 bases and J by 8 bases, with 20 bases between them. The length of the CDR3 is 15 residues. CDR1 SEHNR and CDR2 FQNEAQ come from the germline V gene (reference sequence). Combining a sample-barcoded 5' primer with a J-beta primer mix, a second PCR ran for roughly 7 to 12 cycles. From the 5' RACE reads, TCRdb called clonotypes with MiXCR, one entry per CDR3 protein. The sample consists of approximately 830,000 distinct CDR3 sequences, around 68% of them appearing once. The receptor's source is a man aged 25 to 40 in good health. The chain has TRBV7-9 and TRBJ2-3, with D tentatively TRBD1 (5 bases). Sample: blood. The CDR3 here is CASSPVAGGASTQYF. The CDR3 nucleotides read TGTGCCAGCAGCCCTGTTGCAGGTGGGGCCTCTACGCAGTATTTT.